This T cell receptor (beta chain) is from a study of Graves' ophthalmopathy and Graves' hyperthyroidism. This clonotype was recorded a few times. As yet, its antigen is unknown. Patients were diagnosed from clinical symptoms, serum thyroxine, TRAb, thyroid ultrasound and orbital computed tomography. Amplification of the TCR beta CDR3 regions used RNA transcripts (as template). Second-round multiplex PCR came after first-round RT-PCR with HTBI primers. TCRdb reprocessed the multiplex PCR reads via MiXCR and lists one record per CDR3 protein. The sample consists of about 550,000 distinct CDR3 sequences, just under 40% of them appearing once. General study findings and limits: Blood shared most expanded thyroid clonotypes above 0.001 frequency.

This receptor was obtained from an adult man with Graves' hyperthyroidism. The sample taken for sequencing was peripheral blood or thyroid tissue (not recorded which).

CDR3 sequence (DNA): TGTGCTAGTGGTTTGGGACAGAATCAGCCCCAGCATTTT. Translated: CASGLGQNQPQHF. The chain carries TRBV12-5 and TRBJ1-5, with TRBD1 as a possible D gene (5 bases). The V and J ends lost 1 base and 4 bases respectively, with 5 bases between them. Germline-derived CDR1 and CDR2 are LGHNT and FRNRAP. The CDR3 is 13 residues long.